This paragraph covers one T cell receptor beta chain sequence. The antigen is not known. This entry is derived from a study of T cell repertoires in cytomegalovirus infection. Looking at the study overall: CMV infection and matching HLA type were both indicated by public TCR beta signatures.

Findings and limits, study-wide: Totalled public TCR beta family frequency picked out people who carried CMV plus the relevant HLA. HLA-C-restricted CMV-specific TCR beta clonotypes were dominant in the ex vivo response.

MiXCR was run by TCRdb on the reads, yielding one entry per CDR3 protein. The data show about 230,000 distinct CDR3 sequences, with approximately 22% seen just once and about 18% held by the top ten. Trimming stripped 3 bases from V and 10 bases from J, with 15 bases between. Looked up from germline, CDR1 is MNHEY and CDR2 is SMNVEV (reference sequence). This CDR3 is 14 amino acids long. This chain links TRBV27 with TRBJ1-4; D call uncertain. The clonotype was recovered from a human donor in good health (CMV status not recorded). Some clones in this sample may be carry-over from other donors' samples. Specimen: CD8+ T cells from PBMCs. CDR3 loop: CASSFGHGVGKLFF. In DNA form, the CDR3 reads TGTGCCAGCAGTTTTGGCCACGGGGTCGGAAAACTGTTTTTT.